The 5 T cell receptor beta chains listed next were all sequenced from one sample in a study of technical replicates of blood from a few donors. Using immunoSEQ multiplex PCR, the repertoire was profiled, and TCRdb retains in-frame clones only, with some absent. The sample has around 67,000 clones; less than 97% are singletons. Sample: T cells isolated from PBMCs. The receptors here all came from a human donor in good health.

The CDR3, as DNA: TGTGCCAGTAGTATGGGACAGTCCTACGAGCAGTACTTC. Translating gives CASSMGQSYEQYF. The V call is TRBV19, the J call TRBJ2-7; 7 nucleotides align to TRBD1. V lost 3 bases to trimming and J lost 1 base; unmatched junction nucleotides: 0. The germline V gene has CDR1 LNHDA and CDR2 SQIVND (reference sequence). This CDR3 contains 13 residues.

Concerning this clone itself: Other DNA sequences within the sample encode an identical CDR3. The V call is TRBV5-1, the J call TRBJ2-7; no clear D. Germline CDR1 is SGHRS and CDR2 is YFSETQ. This CDR3 is built from 12 residues. Trimming cost V 4 bases and J 0 bases, with 5 bases left between them. The CDR3 DNA is TGCGCCAGCAGCCTAACCTCCTACGAGCAGTACTTC. Its protein product is CASSLTSYEQYF.

This rearrangement joins TRBV5-1 to TRBJ1-1, with D unresolved. The V end lost 1 base, the J end lost 2 bases, and 6 bases lay between the germline ends. Germline V gene sequence: CDR1 SGHRS, CDR2 YFSETQ. The CDR3 loop spans 13 amino acids. The CDR3 nucleotides are TGCGCCAGCAGCTTGTTGTATAACACTGAAGCTTTCTTT. Protein sequence: CASSLLYNTEAFF.

This chain connects TRBV25-1 to TRBJ2-3; tentatively, D is TRBD1 (5 bases). Germline CDR1 and CDR2: MGHDK and SYGVNS. V lost 10 bases and J 4 bases, leaving 15 bases between the germline ends. CDR3 length: 13 amino acids. CDR3 loop: CATQGVGPDTQYF. CDR3 bases: TGTGCCACCCAGGGTGTCGGCCCAGATACGCAGTATTTT.

The chain uses TRBV28 and TRBJ1-1, with 9 bases aligning to TRBD1. This CDR3 is 14 amino acids long. Germline CDR1 MDHEN, CDR2 SYDVKM. V trimming: 6 bases; J trimming: 7 bases; junction bases outside the gene matches: 9. CDR3 nucleotides: TGTGCCAGCAGGACAGACAGGGGGAATCTTGAAGCTTTCTTT. Protein sequence: CASRTDRGNLEAFF.